This T cell receptor beta chain comes out of a study of breast tumors, draining lymph nodes, adjacent tissues. This clonotype was seen repeatedly, ten times or more. This CDR3 contains 15 residues. V lost 4 bases and J lost 4; bases outside the gene matches: 1. Per germline, CDR1 SGHNT and CDR2 YENEEA. Axillary draining lymph nodes of breast cancer patients supplied the node samples. TCRdb analysed the multiplex PCR reads with MiXCR anew, one entry per CDR3 protein. The data contain hundreds of thousands of distinct CDR3 sequences, about 30% of them singletons. The receptor comes from a female donor with breast cancer. Some clones in this sample may be carry-over from other donors' samples. The rearrangement links TRBV11-3 to TRBJ2-2; 12 nucleotides match TRBD2. What was sequenced was axillary lymph node tissue. The CDR3: CASSSLAGGTGELFF. CDR3 DNA sequence: TGTGCCAGCAGCTCACTAGCGGGAGGCACCGGGGAGCTGTTTTTT.